The text below deals with one T cell receptor beta chain. The target antigen is unknown. The source of the sample is a study of T cell responses to AZD1222 COVID-19 vaccine. Assay used: immunoSEQ multiplex PCR; TCRdb lists only in-frame clones, some missing. Here the sample spans fewer than 180,000 clones, roughly 90% being singletons. Study results and caveats: Sampling captured repertoires only after the peak T cell response. Two AZD1222 doses significantly raised spike-specific TCR breadth and depth over controls. Clonal diversity was possibly underestimated, and the donors were mostly white British, with more females. Nearly half of spike-specific TCRs reportedly target unmutated variant regions.

Germline V gene lookup returns CDR1 MGHRA and CDR2 YSYEKL. The CDR3 covers 15 residues. With V trimmed by 1 base and J by 4 bases, 5 bases remained unmatched. The V gene is TRBV4-1, the J gene TRBJ2-7; TRBD1 matches 9 bases. This receptor was obtained from an adult who received the AZD1222 COVID-19 vaccine. The sample in question was peripheral blood, obtained 28 days after the second AZD1222 dose. The CDR3 region has the DNA TGCGCCAGCAGCCAAGCTACAGGGGGCTGGTACGAGCAGTACTTC. Its protein is CASSQATGGWYEQYF.